Following are 26 T cell receptor beta chains from one sample sequenced in a study of shared clonotypes between healthy human individuals. The naive CD8 population came from CD45RO-negative cells selected for CCR7, without terminally differentiated effector memory CD45RA+ cells. The data were produced by immunoSEQ multiplex PCR, yet TCRdb's version contains in-frame clones alone and is incomplete. The table has 1.5 million to 2.5 million clones, about 95% seen once. Sequencing was performed on naive CD8+ T cells sorted from blood. These receptors all stem from a man younger than 35 in good health.

The chain couples TRBV13 to TRBJ2-3; tentative D call: TRBD1 (6 bases). Germline V gene sequence: CDR1 PRHDT, CDR2 FYEKMQ (reference sequence). The CDR3 contains 16 residues. Deletions cut 5 bases from V and 1 base from J, with 16 bases between. Here the CDR3 reads CASSPSTGRGTDTQYF. The CDR3 DNA reads as TGTGCCAGCAGCCCATCGACAGGAAGGGGCACAGATACGCAGTATTTT.

This chain connects TRBV21-1 to TRBJ2-7; TRBD2, the D gene given by the table, was not confirmed from the DNA. TRBV21-1 is described as a pseudogene. The CDR3 spans 14 residues. The CDR3 nucleotides are TGTGCCAGCAGCCACCCCCGACTCCCCTACGAGCAGTACTTC. Residues: CASSHPRLPYEQYF.

The CDR3 DNA reads TGTGCCAGCAGCGAATGGGGGGGTACCGGGGAGACCCAGTACTTC. It is translated as CASSEWGGTGETQYF. The chain is built from TRBV11-2 and TRBJ2-5; 7 positions agree with TRBD2. The germline V gene encodes CDR1 SGHAT and CDR2 FQNNGV. V gave up 5 bases and J gave up 5 bases; unmatched junction bases: 11. The CDR3 contains 15 residues.

This chain links TRBV7-9 with TRBJ2-2; the D gene is possibly TRBD2 (6 bases). This CDR3 contains 13 residues. CDR1 and CDR2 from the germline V gene are SEHNR and FQNEAQ (reference sequence). The CDR3 DNA follows: TGTGCTTCAGAGCGGGCGAACACCGGGGAGCTGTTTTTT. Its translation is CASERANTGELFF. The full variable domain, with the rest looked up from reference TRBV7-9 and TRBJ2-2, is DTGVSQNPRHKITKRGQNVTFRCDPISEHNRLYWYRQTLGQGPEFLTYFQNEAQLEKSRLLSDRFSAERPKGSFSTLEIQRTEQGDSAMYLCASERANTGELFFGEGSRLTVL.

The V call is TRBV27, the J call TRBJ2-1, with D perhaps TRBD2 (5 bases). The germline CDR1 and CDR2 sequences are MNHEY and SMNVEV (reference sequence). V dropped 2 bases and J dropped 6 bases, with 8 bases sitting between them. The CDR3 length is 13 residues. The CDR3 here is CASSLGGINEQFF. CDR3 bases: TGTGCCAGCAGTTTAGGAGGAATCAATGAGCAGTTCTTC.

This chain joins TRBV27 and TRBJ2-7; possible D gene TRBD2, 6 bases. V gave up 6 bases and J gave up 1 base, with 16 bases separating them. Germline CDR1 reads MNHEY; CDR2 reads SMNVEV (reference sequence). The CDR3 covers 15 residues. This CDR3 is CASSLQPGLSYEQYF. CDR3 nucleotides: TGTGCCAGCAGCCTTCAACCGGGACTTTCCTACGAGCAGTACTTC.

Points on this clone: This specimen includes other DNA sequences encoding the same CDR3. The V gene is TRBV4-1, the J gene TRBJ2-1; 8 positions match TRBD2. The germline V gene encodes CDR1 MGHRA and CDR2 YSYEKL. After removal of 3 bases from V and 2 bases from J, the junction contained 0 bases not matched to a gene. This CDR3 is built from 14 residues. The CDR3 DNA follows: TGCGCCAGCAGCCACGGGGGGGCCTACAATGAGCAGTTCTTC. It yields the protein CASSHGGAYNEQFF.

The genes are TRBV4-3 and TRBJ2-3, with unresolved D. The CDR3 extends over 16 amino acids. In germline, CDR1 is LGHNA, CDR2 YSLEER. Trimming shortened V by 1 base and J by 0 bases, and 11 bases separated the two germline ends. In DNA form, the CDR3 reads TGCGCCAGCAGCCAAGCCGGGTCGATAAGCACAGATACGCAGTATTTT. It codes for CASSQAGSISTDTQYF.

V and J are TRBV28 and TRBJ2-1; 8 bases match TRBD2. The CDR3 is 15 amino acids. Germline trimming cut 4 bases from V and 8 bases from J; bases unmatched to any gene: 10. Germline CDR1 is MDHEN and CDR2 is SYDVKM. CDR3 nucleotide sequence: TGTGCCAGCAGTTATGTCGGGGGGGCCCCCTATGAGCAGTTCTTC. Translating it yields CASSYVGGAPYEQFF.

The chain combines TRBV5-1 with TRBJ2-5; unclear D gene. CDR1 and CDR2 from the germline V gene are SGHRS and YFSETQ. The CDR3 totals 15 residues. V was pared by 0 bases and J by 1 base, with 10 bases between. CDR3 region: CASSLAVYPQETQYF. The CDR3 nucleotides read TGCGCCAGCAGCTTGGCAGTCTACCCCCAAGAGACCCAGTACTTC.

V gene TRBV4-1 combines with J gene TRBJ1-5, with TRBD1 matching over 11 bases. Germline CDR1 is MGHRA and CDR2 is YSYEKL. The CDR3 has 18 amino acids. The trim removed 0 bases at V and 3 bases at J, leaving 7 bases unmatched. CDR3 residues: CASSQETGTGGFNQPQHF. The CDR3 DNA sequence: TGCGCCAGCAGCCAAGAGACCGGGACAGGGGGTTTCAATCAGCCCCAGCATTTT.

This clone was observed once. V is TRBV28 and J is TRBJ2-5, with TRBD1 matching 7 bases. The V segment lost 6 bases and the J segment 3 bases; nucleotides outside the gene matches: 7. The germline gives CDR1 MDHEN, CDR2 SYDVKM. The CDR3 totals 14 residues. The DNA for the CDR3 is TGTGCCAGCAGATTAACCGGACAGGAAGAGACCCAGTACTTC. This translates into CASRLTGQEETQYF.

J is TRBJ2-7 and V is TRBV11-1; tentative D call: TRBD1 (6 bases). Trimming stripped 3 bases from V and 6 bases from J, with 9 bases between. Germline lookup yields CDR1 SGHAT and CDR2 FQDESV (reference sequence). This CDR3 comprises 12 residues. The CDR3 here is CASSFNRVEQYF. The CDR3 DNA reads TGTGCCAGCAGCTTTAACAGGGTCGAGCAGTACTTC.

The chain has TRBV30 and TRBJ1-6; no reliable D call. CDR1 is GTSNPN, CDR2 SVGIG, per germline (reference sequence). The length of the CDR3 is 14 residues. V lost 5 bases and J lost 6, with 14 bases in between. Here the CDR3 reads CAWAISTGNSPLHF. The CDR3 bases are TGTGCCTGGGCTATCTCGACCGGTAATTCACCCCTCCACTTT.

The J gene is TRBJ2-1, the V gene TRBV4-1, with 10 bases fitting TRBD2. CDR3 length: 17 amino acids. The ends lost 1 base at V and 6 bases at J; junction bases unmatched: 9. CDR1 and CDR2 from the germline V gene are MGHRA and YSYEKL. The CDR3 DNA reads as TGCGCCAGCAGCCAAGGGTTACTAGCGGGGTATGGCAATGAGCAGTTCTTC. This gives the protein CASSQGLLAGYGNEQFF.

This clone has a single count. This chain connects TRBV30 to TRBJ2-3; 12 bases are shared with TRBD2. Germline V gene sequence: CDR1 GTSNPN, CDR2 SVGIG (reference sequence). The CDR3 extends over 16 amino acids. The trim removed 3 bases at V and 2 bases at J, leaving 6 bases unmatched. In DNA, the CDR3 is TGTGCCTGGAGCCCTGGACTAGCGGGGAACACAGATACGCAGTATTTT. As protein: CAWSPGLAGNTDTQYF.

V is TRBV30 and J is TRBJ1-1; TRBD1 matches 9 bases. Germline V gene sequence: CDR1 GTSNPN, CDR2 SVGIG (reference sequence). Trimming cost V 1 base and J 0 bases; bases outside gene matches: 6. The CDR3 runs 16 residues. The CDR3: CAWSGRDRDMNTEAFF. In DNA, the CDR3 is TGTGCCTGGAGTGGGCGGGACAGGGACATGAACACTGAAGCTTTCTTT.

The genes are TRBV6-5 and TRBJ2-5; 8 bases match TRBD1. This CDR3 is 15 amino acids long. Germline V CDR1 and CDR2: MNHEY, SVGAGI. The ends lost 5 bases at V and 4 bases at J; junction bases unmatched: 9. The CDR3 sequence is CASSPSYGQGETQYF. The CDR3 DNA reads as TGTGCCAGCAGTCCATCCTACGGACAGGGAGAGACCCAGTACTTC.

The table lists this clone with a count of one. The rearrangement links TRBV19 to TRBJ2-3; 10 positions agree with TRBD2. The CDR3 consists of 18 residues. Trimming at V came to 6 bases and at J to 4 bases, leaving 16 bases not matched to a gene. CDR1 LNHDA and CDR2 SQIVND come from the germline V gene (reference sequence). This chain's CDR3 is CASRPSIPQREGPDTQYF. The CDR3 nucleotides are TGTGCCAGTAGACCGTCAATCCCCCAGCGGGAGGGTCCAGATACGCAGTATTTT.

This CDR3 reads CASSVASGQGNNSNQPQHF. The CDR3 DNA follows: TGTGCCAGCAGCGTAGCATCCGGACAGGGGAACAATAGCAATCAGCCCCAGCATTTT. The V and J genes are TRBV9 and TRBJ1-5; 9 nucleotides line up with TRBD1. V lost 0 bases, J lost 0 bases, and 10 bases stayed unmatched. Germline lookup yields CDR1 SGDLS and CDR2 YYNGEE. CDR3 length equals 19 residues.

The chain links TRBV5-6 to TRBJ2-7, with D perhaps matching TRBD2 (6 bases). The CDR3 extends over 15 amino acids. Per germline, CDR1 SGHDT and CDR2 YYEEEE. V was trimmed by 4 bases and J by 3 bases, leaving 17 bases between them. The CDR3 loop is CASSGRPGLIYEQYF. The DNA for the CDR3 is TGTGCCAGCAGCGGTCGACCGGGACTTATCTACGAGCAGTACTTC.

The V gene is TRBV4-1, the J gene TRBJ1-2; TRBD1 aligns across 10 bases. The V segment lost 3 bases and the J segment 3 bases; nucleotides outside the gene matches: 4. Germline CDR1 reads MGHRA; CDR2 reads YSYEKL. The CDR3 totals 15 residues. This CDR3 reads CASSQVTGGYYGYTF. CDR3 nucleotides: TGCGCCAGCAGCCAGGTGACAGGGGGCTACTATGGCTACACCTTC.

V usage is TRBV1 and J usage is TRBJ1-3. TRBV1 is deemed a pseudogene. This CDR3 comprises 14 residues. CDR3 loop: CTSTKGSRRNTIYF. The DNA of the CDR3 is TGCACCAGCACCAAGGGGAGTAGGAGAAACACCATATATTTT.

The rearrangement joins TRBV18 to TRBJ1-6; TRBD1 might be the D (5 bases). Trimming pared 4 bases from V and 3 bases from J, leaving 13 bases between. CDR3 length equals 16 residues. Germline CDR1 KGHSH, CDR2 LQKENI. CDR3 DNA sequence: TGTGCCAGCTCACGGGGAGTGGGGGACTATAATTCACCCCTCCACTTT. This translates into CASSRGVGDYNSPLHF.

This chain connects TRBV28 to TRBJ2-1; D gene unclear. In germline, CDR1 is MDHEN, CDR2 SYDVKM. With 3 bases removed from V and 10 bases from J, the gap between germline ends came to 10 bases. The CDR3 spans 12 residues. DNA for the CDR3: TGTGCCAGCAGTTTCAGACTGTGGGAGCAGTTCTTC. Residues: CASSFRLWEQFF. Using reference TRBV28 and TRBJ2-1 for the parts outside the CDR3, the full variable domain is DVKVTQSSRYLVKRTGEKVFLECVQDMDHENMFWYRQDPGLGLRLIYFSYDVKMKEKGDIPEGYSVSREKKERFSLILESASTNQTSMYLCASSFRLWEQFFGPGTRLTVL.

This clone was counted a few times. This rearrangement joins TRBV5-1 to TRBJ2-1; 10 positions agree with TRBD2. Germline-derived CDR1 and CDR2 are SGHRS and YFSETQ. The junction had 2 bases not matched to a gene; V was cut back by 5 bases and J by 6 bases. The CDR3 runs to 13 residues. DNA of the CDR3: TGCGCCAGCAGGAGCGGGGGGGCCAATGAGCAGTTCTTC. It codes for CASRSGGANEQFF.